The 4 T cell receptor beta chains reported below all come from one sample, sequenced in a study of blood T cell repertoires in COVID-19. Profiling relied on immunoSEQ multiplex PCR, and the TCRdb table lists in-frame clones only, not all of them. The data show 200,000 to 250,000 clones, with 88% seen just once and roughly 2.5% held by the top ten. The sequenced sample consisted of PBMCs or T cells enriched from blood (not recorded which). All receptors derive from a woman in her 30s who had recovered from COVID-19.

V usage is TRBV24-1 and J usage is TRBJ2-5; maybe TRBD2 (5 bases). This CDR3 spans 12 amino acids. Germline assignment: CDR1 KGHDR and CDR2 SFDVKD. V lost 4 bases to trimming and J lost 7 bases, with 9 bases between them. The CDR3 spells CATSDLRGTQYF. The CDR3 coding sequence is TGTGCCACCAGTGACCTCCGGGGGACCCAGTACTTC.

The CDR3 here is CASKRVTDLTDTQYF. DNA of the CDR3: TGTGCCAGTAAGCGGGTGACAGACCTCACAGATACGCAGTATTTT. The chain uses TRBV19 and TRBJ2-3; TRBD2 is a possible D gene (6 bases). Germline loops: CDR1 LNHDA, CDR2 SQIVND (reference sequence). Deletions cut 7 bases from V and 2 bases from J, with 16 bases between. The CDR3 contains 15 residues. The variable domain in full, with the rest retrieved from reference TRBV19 and TRBJ2-3, is DGGITQSPKYLFRKEGQNVTLSCEQNLNHDAMYWYRQDPGQGLRLIYYSQIVNDFQKGDIAEGYSVSREKKESFPLTVTSAQKNPTAFYLCASKRVTDLTDTQYFGPGTRLTVL.

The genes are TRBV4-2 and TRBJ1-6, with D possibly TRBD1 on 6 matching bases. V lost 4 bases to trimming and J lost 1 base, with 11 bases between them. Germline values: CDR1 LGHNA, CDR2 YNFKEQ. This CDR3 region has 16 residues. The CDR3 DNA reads TGTGCCAGCAGCCCTTCCGGGACATCCTATAATTCACCCCTCCACTTT. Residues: CASSPSGTSYNSPLHF.

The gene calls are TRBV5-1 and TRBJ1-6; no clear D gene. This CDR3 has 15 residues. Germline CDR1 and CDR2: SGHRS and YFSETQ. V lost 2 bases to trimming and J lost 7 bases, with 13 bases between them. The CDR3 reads CASSFSAGGNSPLHF. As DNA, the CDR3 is TGCGCCAGCAGCTTTAGCGCAGGAGGCAATTCACCCCTCCACTTT.